This TCR beta chain was captured in a study of blood T cell repertoires in COVID-19. Whole-study context: There were acute and convalescent COVID-19 samples, and they came from the United States, Italy and Spain.

The authors' processing: Reference gene primer amplification gave estimated nucleated cell counts. Some clones are missing from TCRdb's copy, which holds only in-frame ones; the method was immunoSEQ multiplex PCR. V and J calls and clone size are given by that table; D and trimming were obtained from the DNA. The table lists 150,000 to 200,000 clones, around nine tenths of them singletons. This CDR3 has 16 residues. Germline assignment: CDR1 LGHDT and CDR2 YNNKEL (reference sequence). The ends lost 3 bases at V and 6 bases at J; junction bases unmatched: 4. This chain uses TRBV3-1 (or the pseudogene TRBV3-2) with TRBJ2-3; 15 nucleotides match TRBD2. Material for sequencing was peripheral blood. This TCR was sampled from a human donor in a cohort sampled during active COVID-19. The CDR3 DNA sequence: TGTGCCAGCAGCCACGCCGGGACTAGCGGGAGGGATACGCAGTATTTT. Translating gives CASSHAGTSGRDTQYF.